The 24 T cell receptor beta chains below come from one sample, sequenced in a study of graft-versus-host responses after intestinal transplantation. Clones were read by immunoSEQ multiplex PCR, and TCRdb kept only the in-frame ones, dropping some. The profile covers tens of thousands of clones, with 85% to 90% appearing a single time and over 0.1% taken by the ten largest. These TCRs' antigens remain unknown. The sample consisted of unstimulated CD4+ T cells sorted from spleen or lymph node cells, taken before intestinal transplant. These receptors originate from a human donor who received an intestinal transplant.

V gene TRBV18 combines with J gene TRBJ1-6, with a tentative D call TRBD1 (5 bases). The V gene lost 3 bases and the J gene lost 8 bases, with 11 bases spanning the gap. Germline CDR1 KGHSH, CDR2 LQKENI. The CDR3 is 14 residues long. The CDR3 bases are TGTGCCAGCTCACCGACAGTGAAGGATTCACCCCTCCACTTT. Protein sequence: CASSPTVKDSPLHF.

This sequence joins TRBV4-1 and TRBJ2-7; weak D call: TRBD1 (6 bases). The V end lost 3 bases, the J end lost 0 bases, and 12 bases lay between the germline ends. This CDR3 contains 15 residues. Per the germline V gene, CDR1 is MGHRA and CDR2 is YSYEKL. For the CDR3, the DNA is TGCGCCAGCAGCCACAAGACAGGCGCCTCCTACGAGCAGTACTTC. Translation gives CASSHKTGASYEQYF.

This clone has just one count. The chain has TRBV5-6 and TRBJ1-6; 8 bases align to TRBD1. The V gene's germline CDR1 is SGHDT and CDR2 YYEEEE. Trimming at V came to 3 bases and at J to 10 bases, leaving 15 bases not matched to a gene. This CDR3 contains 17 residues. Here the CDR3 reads CASSSGITGTGASPLHF. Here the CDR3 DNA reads TGTGCCAGCAGCTCCGGTATAACCGGGACAGGAGCGTCACCCCTCCACTTT.

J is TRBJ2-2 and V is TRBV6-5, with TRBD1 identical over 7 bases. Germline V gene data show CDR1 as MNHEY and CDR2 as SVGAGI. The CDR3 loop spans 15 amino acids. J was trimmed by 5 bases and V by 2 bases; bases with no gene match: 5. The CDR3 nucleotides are TGTGCCAGCAGTTACGCAGGGGGATGGACCGGGGAGCTGTTTTTT. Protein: CASSYAGGWTGELFF.

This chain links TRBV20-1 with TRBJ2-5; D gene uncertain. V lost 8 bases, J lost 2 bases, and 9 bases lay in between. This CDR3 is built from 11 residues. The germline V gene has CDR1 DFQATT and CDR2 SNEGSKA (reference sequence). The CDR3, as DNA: TGCAGTATGGCTGTTCAAGAGACCCAGTACTTC. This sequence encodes CSMAVQETQYF.

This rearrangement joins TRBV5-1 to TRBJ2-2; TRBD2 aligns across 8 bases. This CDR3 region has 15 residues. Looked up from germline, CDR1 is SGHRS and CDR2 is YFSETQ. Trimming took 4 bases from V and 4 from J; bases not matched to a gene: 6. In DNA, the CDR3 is TGCGCCAGCAGCAACGGGGGGGCCATCACCGGGGAGCTGTTTTTT. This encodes CASSNGGAITGELFF.

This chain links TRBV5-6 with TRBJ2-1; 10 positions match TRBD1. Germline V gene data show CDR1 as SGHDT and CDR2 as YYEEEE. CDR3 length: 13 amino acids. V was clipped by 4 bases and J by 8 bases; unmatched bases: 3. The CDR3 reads CASSAGTGDEQFF. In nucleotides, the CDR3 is TGTGCCAGCAGCGCTGGGACAGGGGATGAGCAGTTCTTC.

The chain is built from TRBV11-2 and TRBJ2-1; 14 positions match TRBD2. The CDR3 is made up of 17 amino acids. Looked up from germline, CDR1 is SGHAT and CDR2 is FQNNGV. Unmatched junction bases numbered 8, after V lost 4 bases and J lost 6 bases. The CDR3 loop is CASSSRWTSGGLNEQFF. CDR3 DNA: TGTGCCAGCAGCTCACGGTGGACTAGCGGGGGGCTCAATGAGCAGTTCTTC.

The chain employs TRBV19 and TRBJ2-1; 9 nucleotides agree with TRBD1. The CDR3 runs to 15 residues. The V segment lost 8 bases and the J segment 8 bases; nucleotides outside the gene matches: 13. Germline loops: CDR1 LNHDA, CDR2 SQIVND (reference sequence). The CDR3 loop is CASAPGTGPPDEQFF. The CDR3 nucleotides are TGTGCCAGTGCCCCCGGGACAGGGCCCCCGGATGAGCAGTTCTTC.

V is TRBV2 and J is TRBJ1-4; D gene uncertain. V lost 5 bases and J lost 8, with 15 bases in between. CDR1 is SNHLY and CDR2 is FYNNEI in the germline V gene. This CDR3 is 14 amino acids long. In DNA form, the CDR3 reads TGTGCCAGCAGTTTTTGGAGGGTAAACGAAAAACTGTTTTTT. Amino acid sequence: CASSFWRVNEKLFF.

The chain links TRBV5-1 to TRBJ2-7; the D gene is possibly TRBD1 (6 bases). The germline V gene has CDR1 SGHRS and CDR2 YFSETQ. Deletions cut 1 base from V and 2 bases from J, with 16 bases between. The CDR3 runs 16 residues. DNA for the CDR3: TGCGCCAGCAGCTTGTTGTTCACAGGGCGAACCTACGAGCAGTACTTC. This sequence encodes CASSLLFTGRTYEQYF.

CDR3 residues: CASSASGGSPHSYGYTF. CDR3 DNA: TGTGCCAGCAGCGCCTCAGGAGGATCCCCACACTCCTATGGCTACACCTTC. The chain is built from TRBV5-8 and TRBJ1-2; no definite D call. CDR1 SGHTS and CDR2 YDEGEE come from the germline V gene. CDR3 size: 17 residues. V lost 4 bases, J lost 4 bases, and 23 bases lay in between.

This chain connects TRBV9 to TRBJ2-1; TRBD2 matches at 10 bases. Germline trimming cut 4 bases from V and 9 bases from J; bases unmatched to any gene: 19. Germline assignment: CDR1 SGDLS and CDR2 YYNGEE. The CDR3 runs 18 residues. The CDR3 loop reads CASSPQRGGLPYIGEQFF. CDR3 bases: TGTGCCAGCAGCCCCCAGCGGGGGGGCTTACCCTACATCGGTGAGCAGTTCTTC.

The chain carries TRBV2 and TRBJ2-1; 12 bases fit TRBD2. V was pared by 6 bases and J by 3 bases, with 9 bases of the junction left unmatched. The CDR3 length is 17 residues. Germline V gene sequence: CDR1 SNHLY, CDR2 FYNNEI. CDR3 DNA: TGTGCCAGCAGGGGACGAGTACTAGCGGGGGGCTACAATGAGCAGTTCTTC. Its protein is CASRGRVLAGGYNEQFF.

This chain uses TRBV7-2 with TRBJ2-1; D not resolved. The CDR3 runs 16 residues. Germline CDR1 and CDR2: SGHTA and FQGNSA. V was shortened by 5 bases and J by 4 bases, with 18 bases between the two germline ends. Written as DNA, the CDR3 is TGTGCCAGCAGCCCCGACCATAGGCGGCCGTACAATGAGCAGTTCTTC. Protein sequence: CASSPDHRRPYNEQFF.

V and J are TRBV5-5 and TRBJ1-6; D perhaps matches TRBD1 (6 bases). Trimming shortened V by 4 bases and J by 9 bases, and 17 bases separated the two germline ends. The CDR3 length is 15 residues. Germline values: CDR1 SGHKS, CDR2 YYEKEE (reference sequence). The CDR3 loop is CASSLPARGSSPLHF. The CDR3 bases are TGTGCCAGCAGCCTCCCGGCCAGGGGAAGTTCACCCCTCCACTTT.

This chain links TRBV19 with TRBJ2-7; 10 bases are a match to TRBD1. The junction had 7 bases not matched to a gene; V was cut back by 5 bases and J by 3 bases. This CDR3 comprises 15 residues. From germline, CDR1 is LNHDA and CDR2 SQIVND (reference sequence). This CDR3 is CASSFLRDRGYEQYF. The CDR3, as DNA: TGTGCCAGTAGTTTCCTCCGGGACAGGGGCTACGAGCAGTACTTC.

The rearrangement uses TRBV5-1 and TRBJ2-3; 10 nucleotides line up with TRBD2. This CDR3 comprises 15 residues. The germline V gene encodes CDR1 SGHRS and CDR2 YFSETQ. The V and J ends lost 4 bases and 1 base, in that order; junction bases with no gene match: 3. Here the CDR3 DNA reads TGCGCCAGCAGCGAAGGGACTAGCGGCACAGATACGCAGTATTTT. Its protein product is CASSEGTSGTDTQYF.

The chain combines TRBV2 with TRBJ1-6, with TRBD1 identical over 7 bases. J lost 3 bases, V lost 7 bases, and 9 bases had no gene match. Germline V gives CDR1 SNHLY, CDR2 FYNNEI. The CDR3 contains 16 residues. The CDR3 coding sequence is TGTGCCAGCAACCCGGGACAGCGAATCTATAATTCACCCCTCCACTTT. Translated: CASNPGQRIYNSPLHF. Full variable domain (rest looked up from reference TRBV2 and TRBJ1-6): EPEVTQTPSHQVTQMGQEVILRCVPISNHLYFYWYRQILGQKVEFLVSFYNNEISEKSEIFDDQFSVERPDGSNFTLKIRSTKLEDSAMYFCASNPGQRIYNSPLHFGNGTRLTVT.

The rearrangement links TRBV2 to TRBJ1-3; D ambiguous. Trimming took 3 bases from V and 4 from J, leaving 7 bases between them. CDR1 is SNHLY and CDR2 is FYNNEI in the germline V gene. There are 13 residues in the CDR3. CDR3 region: CASSDGIGNTIYF. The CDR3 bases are TGTGCCAGCAGTGATGGCATCGGAAACACCATATATTTT.

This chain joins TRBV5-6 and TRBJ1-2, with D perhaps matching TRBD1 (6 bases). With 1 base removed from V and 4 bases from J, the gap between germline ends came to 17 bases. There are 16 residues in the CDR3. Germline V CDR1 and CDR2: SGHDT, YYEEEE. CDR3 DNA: TGTGCCAGCAGCTTGCCTTCAGGACAGCTACTCTATGGCTACACCTTC. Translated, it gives CASSLPSGQLLYGYTF. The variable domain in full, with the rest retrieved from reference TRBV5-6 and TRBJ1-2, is DAGVTQSPTHLIKTRGQQVTLRCSPKSGHDTVSWYQQALGQGPQFIFQYYEEEERQRGNFPDRFSGHQFPNYSSELNVNALLLGDSALYLCASSLPSGQLLYGYTFGSGTRLTVV.

CDR3 region: CASSGQINEKLFF. The CDR3 coding sequence is TGTGCCAGCTCCGGACAGATTAATGAAAAACTGTTTTTT. The rearrangement joins TRBV6-1 to TRBJ1-4; the D gene is possibly TRBD1 (6 bases). From germline, CDR1 is MNHNS and CDR2 SASEGT. V shed 8 bases and J shed 4 bases, with 11 bases lying between them. The CDR3 extends over 13 amino acids.

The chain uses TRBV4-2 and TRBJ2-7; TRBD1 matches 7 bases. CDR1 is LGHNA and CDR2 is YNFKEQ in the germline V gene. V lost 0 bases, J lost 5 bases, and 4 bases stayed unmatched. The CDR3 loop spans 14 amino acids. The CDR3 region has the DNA TGTGCCAGCAGCCAAGATGTAGGGGGCCACGAGCAGTACTTC. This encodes CASSQDVGGHEQYF.

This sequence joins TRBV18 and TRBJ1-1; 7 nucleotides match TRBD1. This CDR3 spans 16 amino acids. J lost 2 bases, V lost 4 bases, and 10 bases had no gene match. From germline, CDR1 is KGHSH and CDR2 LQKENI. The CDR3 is CASSRGQAPGNTEAFF. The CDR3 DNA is TGTGCCAGCTCACGCGGACAGGCCCCAGGTAACACTGAAGCTTTCTTT.